The 4 T cell receptor beta chains presented below share a single source sample, sequenced in a study of response to subunit inactivated influenza vaccine. TCRdb reprocessed the RT-PCR reads via MiXCR and lists one record per CDR3 protein. The sample includes about 650,000 distinct CDR3 sequences, about a sixth of them seen just once. The material sequenced was PBMCs from blood, taken about 12 days after vaccination. The receptors derive from a man in his fifties or sixties who received an inactivated influenza vaccine.

This chain uses TRBV5-1 with TRBJ2-3; TRBD1 matches at 7 bases. This CDR3 is built from 16 residues. The V gene's germline CDR1 is SGHRS and CDR2 YFSETQ. V trimming: 4 bases; J trimming: 5 bases; junction bases outside the gene matches: 13. Written as DNA, the CDR3 is TGCGCCAGCAGCCCCGGCGGCCCCTCAGGGGGAGATACGCAGTATTTT. The encoded protein is CASSPGGPSGGDTQYF.

The CDR3 DNA reads TGCAGTGCTAGAGATATTAGCGGGAGGGCCGGCTACAATGAGCAGTTCTTC. This codes for CSARDISGRAGYNEQFF. The chain employs TRBV20-1 and TRBJ2-1; 11 bases are a match to TRBD2. This CDR3 is 17 amino acids long. Trimming took 0 bases from V and 3 from J; bases not matched to a gene: 7. The V gene's germline CDR1 is DFQATT and CDR2 SNEGSKA (reference sequence).

This clonotype showed up just a few times. The rearrangement links TRBV20-1 to TRBJ1-6, with 7 nucleotides matching TRBD1. V lost 0 bases and J lost 7; bases outside the gene matches: 3. Germline CDR1 DFQATT, CDR2 SNEGSKA (reference sequence). The CDR3 contains 14 residues. The CDR3 spells CSAREGTANSPLHF. The CDR3 bases are TGCAGTGCTAGAGAAGGGACAGCCAATTCACCCCTCCACTTT.

In this sample, this clonotype turned up many times. The genes are TRBV7-6 and TRBJ2-3, with TRBD2 identical over 9 bases. Germline assignment: CDR1 SGHVS and CDR2 FNYEAQ. The CDR3 consists of 15 residues. After removal of 5 bases from V and 3 bases from J, the junction contained 6 bases not matched to a gene. The CDR3: CASSLGLARTDTQYF. The CDR3 coding sequence is TGTGCCAGCAGCCTGGGACTAGCTAGGACAGATACGCAGTATTTT.